These T cell receptor beta chains were read from a single sample in a study of blood T cell repertoires in COVID-19. Repertoires were generated with immunoSEQ multiplex PCR, while TCRdb's copy carries only in-frame clones and drops some. The sample lists some 290,000 clones; nearly 90% were seen once. Sample: peripheral blood. The receptors originated from a middle-aged woman with COVID-19, enrolled during active disease. CDR3s include the opening cysteine and the closing phenylalanine or tryptophan. D genes are given only for firm matches. Rows may omit the clone size; those that give it use once, few, many or a size class.

v_call,j_call,d_call,clone_size,cdr3_aa,cdr3_nt
TRBV27,TRBJ1-2,TRBD1,-,CASSPRQGNYGYTF,TGTGCCAGCAGTCCCCGACAGGGGAACTATGGCTACACCTTC
TRBV5-1,TRBJ2-1,TRBD1,-,CASGDRDPSWFF,TGCGCCAGCGGAGACAGGGATCCTTCGTGGTTCTTC
TRBV6-5,TRBJ1-2,-,-,CASSLVGNYGYTF,TGTGCCAGCAGTCTTGTGGGCAACTATGGCTACACCTTC
TRBV18,TRBJ1-4,-,-,CASSPLFWPTNEKLFF,TGTGCCAGCTCACCACTCTTCTGGCCAACTAATGAAAAACTGTTTTTT
TRBV12-3/TRBV12-4,TRBJ1-3,-,-,CASSTGSGNTIYF,TGTGCCAGCAGTACAGGGTCTGGAAACACCATATATTTT
TRBV27,TRBJ1-5,-,-,CASRDTGLGNQPQHF,TGTGCCAGCAGGGATACAGGGTTAGGCAATCAGCCCCAGCATTTT
TRBV5-1,TRBJ1-6,-,-,CASSLRGRQATNSPLHF,TGCGCCAGCAGCCTGAGGGGGAGACAGGCGACTAATTCACCCCTCCACTTT
TRBV4-3,TRBJ2-1,-,-,CASSRRFGLAKPNEQFF,TGCGCCAGCAGCCGAAGATTCGGGCTAGCTAAACCCAATGAGCAGTTCTTC
TRBV7-9,TRBJ1-2,-,-,CASSPGSYGYTF,TGTGCCAGCAGCCCCGGGAGCTATGGCTACACCTTC
TRBV6-5,TRBJ2-7,TRBD1,-,CASSYLDRETEQYF,TGTGCCAGCAGTTACTTGGACAGGGAGACCGAGCAGTACTTC
TRBV7-9,TRBJ1-1,TRBD1,-,CASSSRDRGPRGSEAFF,TGTGCCAGCAGCTCCCGGGACAGGGGGCCGCGGGGTTCTGAAGCTTTCTTT
TRBV18,TRBJ1-1,TRBD1,few,CASFPTGTVNTEAFF,TGTGCCAGCTTTCCTACCGGGACAGTGAACACTGAAGCTTTCTTT
TRBV19,TRBJ2-3,TRBD1,-,CASSPRTGIRTDTQYF,TGTGCCAGTAGTCCTCGGACAGGCATTCGCACAGATACGCAGTATTTT
TRBV20-1,TRBJ2-1,TRBD2,-,CSASRLAGGTRSYNEQFF,TGCAGTGCTAGTAGGCTAGCGGGGGGTACTCGCTCCTACAATGAGCAGTTCTTC
TRBV28,TRBJ1-3,-,-,CASSFLEAGPGNTIYF,TGTGCCAGCAGTTTCTTAGAGGCAGGGCCTGGAAACACCATATATTTT
TRBV7-2,TRBJ1-1,-,few,CASSQGRNTEAFF,TGTGCCAGCTCACAGGGCCGGAACACTGAAGCTTTCTTT
TRBV6-1,TRBJ1-5,TRBD1,-,CASSDRGQGTSNQPQHF,TGTGCCAGCAGTGACCGCGGACAGGGTACCAGCAATCAGCCCCAGCATTTT
TRBV18,TRBJ2-3,-,-,CASSPPSQGGDTQYF,TGTGCCAGCTCACCACCCTCGCAGGGCGGAGATACGCAGTATTTT
TRBV6-1,TRBJ2-3,-,-,CASSEVHTDTQYF,TGTGCCAGCAGTGAAGTCCACACAGATACGCAGTATTTT
TRBV3-1/TRBV3-2,TRBJ2-3,-,-,CASSQDVAGLSSTDTQYF,TGTGCCAGCAGCCAAGATGTAGCAGGGCTATCAAGCACAGATACGCAGTATTTT
TRBV7-3,TRBJ2-1,TRBD2,-,CASSLFSGRALNNEQFF,TGTGCCAGCAGCTTATTTAGCGGGAGGGCCTTGAATAATGAGCAGTTCTTC
TRBV7-2,TRBJ1-5,TRBD1,-,CASSSQGVRSNQPQHF,TGTGCCAGCAGCTCGCAGGGGGTTAGAAGCAATCAGCCCCAGCATTTT
TRBV6-5,TRBJ1-3,-,-,CACRQAVGNTIYF,TGTGCCTGCCGACAGGCCGTGGGAAACACCATATATTTT
TRBV30,TRBJ1-5,-,-,CASSGGGEGQPQHF,TGTGCCTCATCCGGGGGAGGGGAGGGTCAGCCCCAGCATTTT
TRBV6-2/TRBV6-3,TRBJ1-2,-,-,CASSRQNYGYTF,TGTGCCAGCAGCCGACAGAACTATGGCTACACCTTC
TRBV9,TRBJ1-2,TRBD1,-,CASSVDWDRGPKTNYGYTF,TGTGCCAGCAGCGTAGATTGGGACAGGGGACCAAAAACTAACTATGGCTACACCTTC
TRBV5-1,TRBJ1-2,-,-,CASSTEFYGYTF,TGCGCCAGCAGCACAGAGTTCTATGGCTACACCTTC
TRBV27,TRBJ1-5,TRBD1,-,CASSHGTDNQPQHF,TGTGCCAGCAGTCACGGGACAGATAATCAGCCCCAGCATTTT
TRBV19,TRBJ1-1,TRBD1,once,CASSIGTGRNRAFF,TGTGCCAGTAGTATTGGGACAGGGCGGAACCGGGCTTTCTTT
TRBV9,TRBJ2-2,-,-,CASSVVDSLAGELFF,TGTGCCAGCAGCGTAGTCGATAGTTTGGCCGGGGAGCTGTTTTTT
TRBV7-6,TRBJ2-1,TRBD2,-,CASSLLVGSGGGTYNEQFF,TGTGCCAGCAGCTTACTTGTTGGTAGCGGGGGTGGGACCTACAATGAGCAGTTCTTC
TRBV27,TRBJ2-7,-,-,CASSLTGLEQYF,TGTGCCAGCAGTTTGACAGGTCTCGAGCAGTACTTC
TRBV19,TRBJ1-5,-,-,CASSDRTSSNQPQHF,TGTGCCAGTAGTGACAGGACCTCTAGCAATCAGCCCCAGCATTTT
TRBV7-3,TRBJ2-3,TRBD1,-,CASGAIGGRTDTQYF,TGTGCCAGCGGGGCGATAGGGGGCCGCACAGATACGCAGTATTTT
TRBV7-2,TRBJ1-1,-,-,CASSLSGHPWAEAFF,TGTGCCAGCAGCTTATCAGGACACCCTTGGGCTGAAGCTTTCTTT
TRBV28,TRBJ1-1,-,-,CASSLQAGEAFF,TGTGCCAGCAGCCTACAGGCCGGTGAAGCTTTCTTT
TRBV6-5,TRBJ1-1,-,-,CASSSRGLSGTEAFF,TGTGCCAGCAGCTCGCGGGGACTGTCAGGCACTGAAGCTTTCTTT
TRBV7-2,TRBJ1-1,-,-,CASSLVATEAFF,TGTGCCAGCAGCTTAGTAGCGACTGAAGCTTTCTTT
TRBV10-3,TRBJ1-1,-,-,CAISEAPNPMNTEAFF,TGTGCCATCAGTGAAGCGCCGAACCCTATGAACACTGAAGCTTTCTTT
TRBV4-1,TRBJ2-3,-,-,CASSQPGSTDTQYF,TGCGCCAGCAGCCAACCGGGGAGCACAGATACGCAGTATTTT
TRBV7-3,TRBJ2-2,TRBD1,-,CASSLTGQHTGELFF,TGTGCCAGCAGCTTAACGGGACAGCACACCGGGGAGCTGTTTTTT
TRBV12-1,TRBJ1-6,-,-,CASSPRAGSSYNSPLHF,TGTGCCAGCAGCCCTCGGGCGGGAAGCTCCTATAATTCACCCCTCCACTTT
TRBV5-8,TRBJ1-1,TRBD1,few,CASSFAPTGVTEAFF,TGTGCCAGCAGCTTCGCGCCAACAGGGGTCACTGAAGCTTTCTTT
TRBV10-3,TRBJ1-4,TRBD1,-,CAISEALTGGVEKLFF,TGTGCCATCAGTGAGGCCTTAACAGGGGGCGTGGAAAAACTGTTTTTT
TRBV4-2,TRBJ1-3,-,-,CASAGVHTIYF,TGTGCCAGTGCAGGGGTCCACACCATATATTTT
TRBV28,TRBJ2-3,TRBD2,-,CASRLSGGASGTQYF,TGTGCCAGCAGACTTAGCGGGGGGGCCAGCGGTACGCAGTATTTT
TRBV6-5,TRBJ1-4,-,-,CASSYDRYNEKLFF,TGTGCCAGCAGTTACGACAGGTACAATGAAAAACTGTTTTTT